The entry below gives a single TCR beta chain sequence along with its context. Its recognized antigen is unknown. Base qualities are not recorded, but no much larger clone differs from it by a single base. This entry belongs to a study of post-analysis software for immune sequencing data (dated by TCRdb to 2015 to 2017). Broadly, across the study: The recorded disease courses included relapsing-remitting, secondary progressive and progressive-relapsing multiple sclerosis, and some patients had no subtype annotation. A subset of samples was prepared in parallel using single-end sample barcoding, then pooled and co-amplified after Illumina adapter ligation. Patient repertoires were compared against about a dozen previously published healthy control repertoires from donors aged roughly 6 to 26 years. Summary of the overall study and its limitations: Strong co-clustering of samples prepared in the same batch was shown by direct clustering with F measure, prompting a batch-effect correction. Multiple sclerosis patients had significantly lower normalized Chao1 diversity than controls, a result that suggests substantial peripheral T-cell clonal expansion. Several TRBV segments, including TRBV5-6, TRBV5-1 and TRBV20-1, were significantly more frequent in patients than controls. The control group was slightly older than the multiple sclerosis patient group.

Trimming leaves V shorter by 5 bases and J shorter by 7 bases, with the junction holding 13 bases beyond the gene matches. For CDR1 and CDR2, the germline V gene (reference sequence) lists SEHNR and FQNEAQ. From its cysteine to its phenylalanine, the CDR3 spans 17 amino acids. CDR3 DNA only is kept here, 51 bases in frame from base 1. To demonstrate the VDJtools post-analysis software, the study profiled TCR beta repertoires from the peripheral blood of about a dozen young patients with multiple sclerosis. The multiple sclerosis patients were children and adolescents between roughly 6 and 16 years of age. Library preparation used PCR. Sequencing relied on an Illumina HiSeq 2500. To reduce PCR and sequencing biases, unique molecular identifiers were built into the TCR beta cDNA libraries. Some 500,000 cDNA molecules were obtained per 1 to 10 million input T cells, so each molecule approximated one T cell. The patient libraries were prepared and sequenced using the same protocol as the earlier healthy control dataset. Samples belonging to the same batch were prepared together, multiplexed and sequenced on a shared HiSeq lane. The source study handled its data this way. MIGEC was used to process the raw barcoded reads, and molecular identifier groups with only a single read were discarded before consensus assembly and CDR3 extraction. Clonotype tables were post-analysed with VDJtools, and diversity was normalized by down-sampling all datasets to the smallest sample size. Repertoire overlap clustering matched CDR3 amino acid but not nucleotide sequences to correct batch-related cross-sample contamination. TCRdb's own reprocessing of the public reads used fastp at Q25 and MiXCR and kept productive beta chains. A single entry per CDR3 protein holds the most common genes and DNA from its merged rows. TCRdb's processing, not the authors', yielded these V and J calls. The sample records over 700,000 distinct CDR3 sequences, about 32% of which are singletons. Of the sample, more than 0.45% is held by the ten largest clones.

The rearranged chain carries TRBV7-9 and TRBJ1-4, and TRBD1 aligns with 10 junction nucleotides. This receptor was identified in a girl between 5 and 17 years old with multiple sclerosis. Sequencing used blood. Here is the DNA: TGTGCCAGCAGCCCACGACCCGGGACAGGGGATAGTGAAAAACTGTTTTTT. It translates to CASSPRPGTGDSEKLFF.